Listed here are 23 T cell receptor beta chains from one sample, sequenced in a study of T-cell reconstitution after alpha-beta-depleted transplantation in children. For TCRbeta, the library was prepared with unique molecular identifiers. One entry per CDR3 protein, called by TCRdb with MiXCR from the PCR reads. The sample lists around 370,000 distinct CDR3 sequences; around 10% were seen once. The sample consisted of PBMCs from the stem cell graft donor, taken from the stem cell graft. All receptors come from a human donor who donated a stem cell graft to a child with acute lymphoblastic leukemia.

In this sample, this clonotype turned up a few times. The chain combines TRBV7-1 with TRBJ2-1, with 9 nucleotides matching TRBD2. TRBV7-1 is treated as an ORF (open reading frame) with a function not yet certain. Germline trimming cut 2 bases from V and 4 bases from J; bases unmatched to any gene: 21. The CDR3 is 21 residues long. The CDR3 reads CASSSIPTQQNLAGLYNEQFF. CDR3 nucleotides: TGTGCCAGCAGCTCAATACCCACCCAACAAAACCTAGCGGGGCTATACAATGAGCAGTTCTTC.

This clonotype was seen at least ten times. The V gene is TRBV5-1, the J gene TRBJ1-1; no definite D call. The CDR3 spans 14 residues. The V end was cut by 0 bases, the J end by 4 bases, with 10 bases between. Germline values: CDR1 SGHRS, CDR2 YFSETQ. The CDR3 here is CASSLGAGITEAFF. The CDR3 bases are TGCGCCAGCAGCTTGGGGGCCGGTATCACTGAAGCTTTCTTT.

At least ten counts were recorded for this clonotype. The chain is built from TRBV9 and TRBJ2-7; D remains unclear. The CDR3 loop spans 14 amino acids. In germline, CDR1 is SGDLS, CDR2 YYNGEE. The V and J ends lost 5 bases and 3 bases respectively, with 15 bases between them. The CDR3 here is CASSLGSAGYEQYF. CDR3 DNA sequence: TGTGCCAGCAGTTTAGGATCAGCCGGCTACGAGCAGTACTTC.

This rearrangement joins TRBV24-1 to TRBJ2-5; the D is unclear. The germline gives CDR1 KGHDR, CDR2 SFDVKD. The CDR3 runs 12 residues. V was trimmed by 4 bases and J by 14 bases, leaving 16 bases between them. The CDR3 is CATSDLTGEKYF. CDR3 sequence (DNA): TGTGCCACCAGTGACCTTACTGGCGAAAAATACTTC.

The CDR3 sequence is CASSFHAAGGGYEQYF. DNA of the CDR3: TGTGCCAGCAGCTTCCACGCAGCGGGAGGGGGCTACGAGCAGTACTTC. V is TRBV7-3 and J is TRBJ2-7; 10 bases are shared with TRBD2. V lost 3 bases, J lost 3 bases, and 8 bases stayed unmatched. This CDR3 region has 16 residues. Germline lookup yields CDR1 SGHTA and CDR2 FQGTGA.

The chain employs TRBV12-3 or TRBV12-4 and TRBJ1-5; tentatively, D is TRBD1 (5 bases). Trimming cost V 5 bases and J 9 bases, with 11 bases left between them. This CDR3 region has 12 residues. The CDR3 spells CASSLTERPQHF. The CDR3 coding sequence is TGTGCCAGCAGTCTGACAGAACGGCCCCAGCATTTT.

The chain uses TRBV10-3 and TRBJ1-1; D perhaps matches TRBD1 (6 bases). The CDR3 sequence is 12 residues long. Per germline, CDR1 ENHRY and CDR2 SYGVKD. With 6 bases removed from V and 5 bases from J, the gap between germline ends came to 10 bases. CDR3 sequence reads: CAISVGGTEAFF. CDR3 DNA sequence: TGTGCCATCAGCGTAGGGGGGACTGAAGCTTTCTTT.

The chain couples TRBV29-1 to TRBJ2-7; D might be TRBD1 (6 bases). Trimming stripped 7 bases from V and 1 base from J, with 20 bases between. CDR1 is SQVTM, CDR2 ANQGSEA, per germline. This CDR3 is built from 15 residues. CDR3 sequence (DNA): TGCAGCGCTACCGACAGGACCTTACGATCCTACGAGCAGTACTTC. Protein product: CSATDRTLRSYEQYF.

This clonotype showed up just a few times. The J gene is TRBJ2-7, the V gene TRBV20-1; D remains unclear. V was pared by 4 bases and J by 1 base, with 11 bases between. Per germline, CDR1 DFQATT and CDR2 SNEGSKA (reference sequence). This CDR3 spans 13 amino acids. The CDR3 region is CSAIRAQSYEQYF. For the CDR3, the DNA is TGCAGTGCTATCCGGGCACAGTCCTACGAGCAGTACTTC.

The V gene is TRBV12-3 or TRBV12-4, the J gene TRBJ1-1; 9 bases agree with TRBD1. The CDR3 covers 15 residues. J lost 0 bases, V lost 6 bases, and 5 bases had no gene match. In DNA, the CDR3 is TGTGCCAGCAGCAGGACAGGGGTTATGAACACTGAAGCTTTCTTT. It translates to CASSRTGVMNTEAFF.

This clonotype was counted at least ten times. This chain links TRBV6-5 with TRBJ2-6; 8 bases align to TRBD1. The J segment lost 0 bases and the V segment lost 4 bases, leaving 5 bases of the junction unmatched. The CDR3 has 17 residues. The germline V gene encodes CDR1 MNHEY and CDR2 SVGAGI. CDR3 loop: CASSSGTGRSGANVLTF. The CDR3 DNA reads TGTGCCAGCAGTTCCGGGACAGGTCGCTCTGGGGCCAACGTCCTGACTTTC.

This clonotype was seen ten or more times. The chain recombines TRBV11-3 with TRBJ2-1; D may be TRBD2 (5 bases). The germline gives CDR1 SGHNT, CDR2 YENEEA. CDR3 length: 12 residues. V lost 5 bases, J lost 7 bases, and 9 bases lay in between. In DNA, the CDR3 is TGTGCCAGCAGCCCCGGGGTTAATGAGCAGTTCTTC. This gives the protein CASSPGVNEQFF. Filled out from reference TRBV11-3 and TRBJ2-1, the complete variable domain reads EAGVVQSPRYKIIEKKQPVAFWCNPISGHNTLYWYLQNLGQGPELLIRYENEEAVDDSQLPKDRFSAERLKGVDSTLKIQPAELGDSAVYLCASSPGVNEQFFGPGTRLTVL.

The V and J genes are TRBV5-1 and TRBJ2-1; D might be TRBD1 or TRBD2, each matching 5 bases. Trimming removed 2 bases from V and 5 bases from J, with 11 bases in between. Per the germline V gene, CDR1 is SGHRS and CDR2 is YFSETQ. This CDR3 has 14 amino acids. CDR3 loop: CASSFLPGHNEQFF. CDR3 in DNA: TGCGCCAGCAGCTTTCTCCCGGGACACAATGAGCAGTTCTTC.

This clonotype was seen ten or more times. This chain joins TRBV7-3 and TRBJ2-1; 9 bases agree with TRBD2. CDR3 length: 16 residues. Germline V gene lookup returns CDR1 SGHTA and CDR2 FQGTGA. The V segment lost 5 bases and the J segment 7 bases; nucleotides outside the gene matches: 12. The CDR3 loop is CASSPGPPSGANEQFF. The CDR3 nucleotides are TGTGCCAGCAGCCCAGGGCCCCCTAGCGGGGCTAATGAGCAGTTCTTC.

This clonotype was counted a few times. The genes are TRBV20-1 and TRBJ2-5; the match to TRBD2 covers 9 bases. V was pared by 5 bases and J by 1 base, with 11 bases of the junction left unmatched. The CDR3 covers 16 residues. CDR1 is DFQATT, CDR2 SNEGSKA, per germline (reference sequence). CDR3 in DNA: TGCAGTGCTCAGCCTCGGACTAGCGTCCTCCAAGAGACCCAGTACTTC. It encodes CSAQPRTSVLQETQYF.

This clonotype was picked up many times. This chain joins TRBV7-2 and TRBJ2-7, with no clear D. From germline, CDR1 is SGHTA and CDR2 FQGNSA. V was pared by 1 base and J by 3 bases, with 10 bases between. The CDR3 extends over 14 amino acids. CDR3 region: CASSLGGLDYEQYF. Written as DNA, the CDR3 is TGTGCCAGCAGCTTAGGTGGGCTAGACTACGAGCAGTACTTC.

The chain recombines TRBV6-5 with TRBJ1-3; unclear D gene. V was trimmed by 6 bases and J by 3 bases, leaving 9 bases between them. CDR3 size: 13 residues. Germline V gene lookup returns CDR1 MNHEY and CDR2 SVGAGI. The CDR3 DNA sequence: TGTGCCAGCAGCGTTCAGAGTGGAAACACCATATATTTT. Translated: CASSVQSGNTIYF.

This clonotype was seen a handful of times. The V and J genes are TRBV27 and TRBJ2-1, with 10 bases matching TRBD1. V shed 5 bases and J 7 bases; nucleotides not matched to a gene: 14. The CDR3 is 17 amino acids. Germline V CDR1 and CDR2: MNHEY, SMNVEV (reference sequence). This CDR3 reads CASSRLAPGQGKNEQFF. In DNA form, the CDR3 reads TGTGCCAGCAGTCGATTAGCTCCGGGACAGGGGAAAAATGAGCAGTTCTTC.

This clonotype was counted ten times or more. The genes are TRBV4-3 and TRBJ2-1; TRBD2 matches at 14 bases. The V segment lost 6 bases and the J segment 6 bases; nucleotides outside the gene matches: 4. The CDR3 consists of 15 residues. The germline V gene encodes CDR1 LGHNA and CDR2 YSLEER. The CDR3 protein is CASRPGTSGSNEQFF. For the CDR3, the DNA is TGCGCCAGCAGGCCAGGGACTAGCGGGAGCAATGAGCAGTTCTTC.

This clonotype came up a few times. V usage is TRBV27 and J usage is TRBJ2-3; a possible D gene is TRBD2 (5 bases). Germline values: CDR1 MNHEY, CDR2 SMNVEV (reference sequence). The CDR3 covers 13 residues. Trimming took off 3 bases at V and 4 bases at J, with 8 bases between the two ends. Written as DNA, the CDR3 is TGTGCCAGCAGTTTGAGCGGCTCAGATACGCAGTATTTT. This sequence encodes CASSLSGSDTQYF.

This clonotype was counted a few times. V is TRBV12-3 or TRBV12-4 and J is TRBJ2-7; maybe TRBD1 (6 bases). Trimming took 10 bases from V and 4 from J, leaving 20 bases between them. The CDR3 totals 14 residues. CDR3 sequence: CATGLGGDPYEQYF. The CDR3, as DNA: TGTGCCACCGGGCTAGGGGGAGACCCTTACGAGCAGTACTTC.

This rearrangement joins TRBV12-3 or TRBV12-4 to TRBJ2-7, with 8 positions matching TRBD1. Trimming removed 3 bases from V and 7 bases from J; junction bases left unmatched: 8. The CDR3 consists of 14 residues. This chain's CDR3 is CASSFRQGAKEQYF. Written as DNA, the CDR3 is TGTGCCAGCAGTTTCAGGCAGGGGGCGAAGGAGCAGTACTTC.

The rearrangement uses TRBV4-2 and TRBJ2-3; 10 positions match TRBD2. This CDR3 is 18 amino acids long. Germline CDR1 reads LGHNA; CDR2 reads YNFKEQ. Losses at the gene ends were 0 bases for V and 4 bases for J; bases not matched to a gene: 10. The CDR3 is CASSQDRSSGSLSDTQYF. DNA of the CDR3: TGTGCCAGCAGCCAAGATCGTTCTAGCGGGAGTCTTTCAGATACGCAGTATTTT.